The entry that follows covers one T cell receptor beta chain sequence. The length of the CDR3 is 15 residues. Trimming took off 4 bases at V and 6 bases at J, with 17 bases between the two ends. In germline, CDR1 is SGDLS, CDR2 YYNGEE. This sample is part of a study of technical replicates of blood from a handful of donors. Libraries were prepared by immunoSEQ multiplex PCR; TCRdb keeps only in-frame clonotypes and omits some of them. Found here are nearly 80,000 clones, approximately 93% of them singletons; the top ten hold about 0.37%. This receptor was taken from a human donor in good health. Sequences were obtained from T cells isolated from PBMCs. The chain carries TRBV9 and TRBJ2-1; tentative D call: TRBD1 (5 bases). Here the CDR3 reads CASSQRGRESNEQFF. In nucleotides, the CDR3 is TGTGCCAGCAGCCAAAGGGGCAGGGAAAGCAATGAGCAGTTCTTC. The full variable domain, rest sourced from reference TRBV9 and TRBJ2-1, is DSGVTQTPKHLITATGQRVTLRCSPRSGDLSVYWYQQSLDQGLQFLIQYYNGEERAKGNILERFSAQQFPDLHSELNLSSLELGDSALYFCASSQRGRESNEQFFGPGTRLTVL.